The sequence of this T cell receptor beta chain was determined in a study of CD4+ T cells in melanoma. J lost 0 bases, V lost 2 bases, and 5 bases had no gene match. CDR1 and CDR2 (germline): MGHRA, YSYEKL. This CDR3 has 17 residues. This clone is judged large. Repertoires were generated with immunoSEQ multiplex PCR, while TCRdb's copy carries only in-frame clones and drops some. The sample contains about 6,600 clones, around 60% of which appear only once. The receptor's source is a human donor with melanoma. Sequenced sample: cells from a culture (not recorded whether cultured in vitro). This chain links TRBV4-1 with TRBJ2-1; 9 nucleotides align to TRBD1. CDR3: CASSQSDRGGSYNEQFF. The CDR3 DNA reads TGCGCCAGCAGCCAATCGGACAGGGGAGGCTCCTACAATGAGCAGTTCTTC.